These 15 T cell receptor beta chains originate from one sample sequenced in a study of blood T cell repertoires in COVID-19. Sequenced by immunoSEQ multiplex PCR; TCRdb stores in-frame clones only, minus some. Of just over 650,000 clones listed, about nine tenths are singletons. What was sequenced was peripheral blood. These receptors originate from a woman in her late teens or twenties with acute or convalescent COVID-19.

The rearrangement uses TRBV19 and TRBJ1-3; maybe TRBD1 (5 bases). The V and J ends lost 5 bases and 0 bases respectively, with 11 bases between them. This CDR3 is built from 15 residues. Germline-derived CDR1 and CDR2 are LNHDA and SQIVND (reference sequence). CDR3 coding DNA: TGTGCCAGTAGTGTCGACAGCCCCTCTGGAAACACCATATATTTT. This translates into CASSVDSPSGNTIYF.

The chain carries TRBV7-9 and TRBJ2-7, with D hard to call. Germline loops: CDR1 SEHNR, CDR2 FQNEAQ (reference sequence). The V end was cut by 1 base, the J end by 5 bases, with 15 bases between. CDR3 size: 15 residues. The CDR3 protein is CASSLGLRPHNEQYF. In nucleotides, the CDR3 is TGTGCCAGCAGCTTAGGCCTCAGGCCCCACAACGAGCAGTACTTC.

The rearrangement uses TRBV11-2 and TRBJ1-1, with D possibly matching TRBD1 (6 bases). In germline, CDR1 is SGHAT, CDR2 FQNNGV. V was pared by 8 bases and J by 1 base, with 17 bases between. This CDR3 contains 15 residues. The CDR3 protein is CASDRWGQGNTEAFF. For the CDR3, the DNA is TGTGCCAGCGACCGATGGGGACAAGGGAACACTGAAGCTTTCTTT.

This chain joins TRBV19 and TRBJ1-2; 7 bases map to TRBD1. The CDR3 is made up of 15 amino acids. V lost 8 bases and J lost 14; bases outside the gene matches: 23. CDR1 and CDR2 from the germline V gene are LNHDA and SQIVND (reference sequence). The CDR3 nucleotides read TGTGCCAGTGGAAACCCTAGGACAGGAATGAATCTATGGACCTTC. This codes for CASGNPRTGMNLWTF.

This chain connects TRBV10-2 to TRBJ1-1; D is unclear. V lost 3 bases, J lost 5 bases, and 7 bases lay in between. Germline loops: CDR1 WSHSY, CDR2 SAAADI. The CDR3 has 12 amino acids. CDR3 protein: CASSETRTEAFF. DNA for the CDR3: TGCGCCAGCAGTGAAACGAGAACTGAAGCTTTCTTT.

The chain uses TRBV2 and TRBJ1-2; possibly TRBD1 for D (5 bases). The V gene's germline CDR1 is SNHLY and CDR2 FYNNEI. The CDR3 loop spans 13 amino acids. The V gene lost 0 bases and the J gene lost 12 bases, with 14 bases spanning the gap. Here the CDR3 reads CASSEALQGGDTF. In DNA, the CDR3 is TGTGCCAGCAGTGAAGCGCTTCAGGGTGGAGACACCTTC.

The chain recombines TRBV14 with TRBJ2-5, with 7 bases fitting TRBD2. The germline V gene has CDR1 SGHDN and CDR2 FVKESK. With 4 bases clipped from V and 4 bases from J, the junction kept 9 bases outside the gene matches. The CDR3 contains 15 residues. CDR3 bases: TGTGCCAGCAGCCCAGCGGGGTTTGAGGGAGAGACCCAGTACTTC. This sequence encodes CASSPAGFEGETQYF. Using reference TRBV14 and TRBJ2-5 for the parts outside the CDR3, the full variable domain is EAGVTQFPSHSVIEKGQTVTLRCDPISGHDNLYWYRRVMGKEIKFLLHFVKESKQDESGMPNNRFLAERTGGTYSTLKVQPAELEDSGVYFCASSPAGFEGETQYFGPGTRLLVL.

The chain carries TRBV7-8 and TRBJ1-1; D might be TRBD1 (5 bases). Germline V gives CDR1 SGHVS, CDR2 FQNEAQ. The V gene lost 2 bases and the J gene lost 5 bases, with 15 bases spanning the gap. The CDR3 contains 15 residues. The CDR3 DNA reads as TGTGCCAGCAGCTTATTTCCCAGGGAAAAGACTGAAGCTTTCTTT. This gives the protein CASSLFPREKTEAFF.

This chain joins TRBV3-1 (or the pseudogene TRBV3-2) and TRBJ2-1; the D gene is possibly TRBD2 (6 bases). The CDR3 length is 13 residues. Germline values: CDR1 LGHDT, CDR2 YNNKEL (reference sequence). Deletions cut 0 bases from V and 8 bases from J, with 8 bases between. CDR3: CASSQEWGDEQFF. The CDR3 DNA sequence: TGTGCCAGCAGCCAAGAATGGGGGGATGAGCAGTTCTTC.

The chain employs TRBV7-2 and TRBJ2-3; no clear D. V lost 0 bases and J 7 bases, leaving 14 bases between the germline ends. Germline loops: CDR1 SGHTA, CDR2 FQGNSA. The CDR3 sequence is 15 residues long. CDR3 DNA: TGTGCCAGCAGCTTAGCAGCTACCGAAGAGAATACGCAGTATTTT. Encoded protein: CASSLAATEENTQYF.

Remarks on this clone: At one of its ends the junction is not consistent with the germline gene, which may arise from a read error. V is TRBV5-5 and J is TRBJ1-2; D is possibly TRBD1 (5 bases). CDR1 and CDR2 (germline): SGHKS, YYEKEE (reference sequence). The CDR3 is 12 residues long. DNA for the CDR3: TGTGCCAGCAGCTTGGAGGGCAGGGTGGACTACTTC. This codes for CASSLEGRVDYF.

V gene TRBV19 combines with J gene TRBJ1-5; 10 bases fit TRBD1. Germline-derived CDR1 and CDR2 are LNHDA and SQIVND (reference sequence). V lost 7 bases, J lost 6 bases, and 6 bases stayed unmatched. This CDR3 contains 14 residues. As DNA, the CDR3 is TGTGCCAGTACCCGGGGACAGGGGCCTCAGCCCCAGCATTTT. Amino acid sequence: CASTRGQGPQPQHF.

This chain joins TRBV7-2 and TRBJ2-3; the D gene is possibly TRBD1 (6 bases). V was clipped by 7 bases and J by 2 bases, with 19 bases between them. The CDR3 is 16 amino acids. Germline CDR1 SGHTA, CDR2 FQGNSA. The CDR3 nucleotides read TGTGCCAGCACCGAGAGGACAGCATTCCTCACAGATACGCAGTATTTT. Amino acids: CASTERTAFLTDTQYF.

This CDR3 is CASSRNRDRLNGYTF. The DNA for the CDR3 is TGTGCCAGCAGCCGAAACCGGGACAGGTTAAATGGCTACACCTTC. The chain uses TRBV6-2 or TRBV6-3 and TRBJ1-2; 8 nucleotides align to TRBD1. Germline V gene lookup returns CDR1 MNHEY and CDR2 SVGEGT. The J segment lost 6 bases and the V segment lost 6 bases, leaving 12 bases of the junction unmatched. The CDR3 is made up of 15 amino acids.

J is TRBJ2-2 and V is TRBV6-6, with D perhaps TRBD2 (6 bases). Trimming took off 11 bases at V and 6 bases at J, with 10 bases between the two ends. CDR1 and CDR2 (germline): MNHNY, SVGAGI (reference sequence). This CDR3 comprises 11 residues. The CDR3 nucleotides read TGTGCCGGGGGGTCAGCCGGGGAGCTGTTTTTT. Translated, it gives CAGGSAGELFF.